Listed below are T cell receptor beta chains from one sample, sequenced in a study of cytomegalovirus exposure and HLA in healthy donors. Repertoires were generated with immunoSEQ multiplex PCR, while TCRdb's copy carries only in-frame clones and drops some. The sample lists over 100,000 clones, 50% to 80% occurring once. The material sequenced was PBMCs. Receptors originate from a woman in her thirties or forties in good health and CMV-seropositive. CDR3s include the opening cysteine and the closing phenylalanine or tryptophan. D genes are given only for firm matches. Rows give clone size only sometimes, using once, few, many, or a class for an expanded clone.

CDR3 protein: CASRPTGSGGMSYTF
CDR3 DNA: TGCGCCAGCAGGCCTACGGGGTCAGGGGGTATGAGCTACACCTTC
J gene: TRBJ1-2
V gene: TRBV5-1
D gene: TRBD1
clone size: -

CDR3 protein: CASSEDRVGSPLHF
CDR3 DNA: TGTGCCAGCAGCGAGGACAGGGTTGGATCACCCCTCCACTTT
J gene: TRBJ1-6
V gene: TRBV5-4
D gene: TRBD1
clone size: -

CDR3 protein: CASRSVSGNTIYF
CDR3 DNA: TGTGCCAGCAGATCGGTCTCTGGAAACACCATATATTTT
J gene: TRBJ1-3
V gene: TRBV6-5
D gene: -
clone size: few

CDR3 protein: CASSVASGNNYNEQFF
CDR3 DNA: TGTGCCAGCAGCGTAGCTAGCGGGAACAACTACAATGAGCAGTTCTTC
J gene: TRBJ2-1
V gene: TRBV9
D gene: TRBD2
clone size: -

CDR3 protein: CSVEGQGTEGYTF
CDR3 DNA: TGCAGCGTTGAAGGGCAGGGAACTGAAGGCTACACCTTC
J gene: TRBJ1-2
V gene: TRBV29-1
D gene: -
clone size: -

CDR3 protein: CASGREPYEQYF
CDR3 DNA: TGCGCCAGCGGACGGGAGCCTTACGAGCAGTACTTC
J gene: TRBJ2-7
V gene: TRBV10-2
D gene: -
clone size: -

CDR3 protein: CASSPRVVLGNEQFF
CDR3 DNA: TGTGCCAGCAGCCCTCGGGTGGTCCTCGGGAATGAGCAGTTCTTC
J gene: TRBJ2-1
V gene: TRBV7-8
D gene: -
clone size: -

CDR3 protein: CASSINRGADEAFF
CDR3 DNA: TGTGCCAGTAGTATAAATCGGGGAGCCGATGAAGCTTTCTTT
J gene: TRBJ1-1
V gene: TRBV19
D gene: -
clone size: -

CDR3 protein: CSVQGASYNEQFF
CDR3 DNA: TGCAGCGTACAGGGGGCATCCTACAATGAGCAGTTCTTC
J gene: TRBJ2-1
V gene: TRBV29-1
D gene: TRBD1
clone size: -

CDR3 protein: CASSYGGLAGDDEQFF
CDR3 DNA: TGTGCCAGCAGTTACGGGGGACTAGCGGGAGATGATGAGCAGTTCTTC
J gene: TRBJ2-1
V gene: TRBV6-5
D gene: TRBD2
clone size: few